The sample holds one count of the clone carrying this T cell receptor (beta chain). Libraries were prepared by immunoSEQ multiplex PCR; TCRdb keeps only in-frame clonotypes and omits some of them. There are about 71,000 clones in the sample; roughly three quarters occur only once, and roughly 4.7% lies in the top ten. The CDR3 consists of 15 residues. From germline, CDR1 is SGHTA and CDR2 FQGNSA. V shed 3 bases, J shed 2 bases, and the junction held 3 bases outside the gene matches. The data belong to a study of OX40 agonist ivuxolimab in advanced cancers. Study-wide context: Partial responses were achieved by three patients, of whom one had hepatocellular carcinoma and two had cutaneous melanoma.

The source material was CD4+ or CD8+ T cells sorted from blood, sampled in a trial of the OX40 agonist ivuxolimab. V and J are TRBV7-2 and TRBJ2-7; 11 nucleotides align to TRBD2. This TCR came from an adult with an advanced solid tumor such as melanoma, head and neck, liver or kidney cancer. The CDR3 loop is CASSFSGRAAYEQYF. DNA for the CDR3: TGTGCCAGCAGCTTTAGCGGGAGGGCCGCCTACGAGCAGTACTTC. Combining the CDR3 with reference TRBV7-2 and TRBJ2-7 gives the whole variable domain GAGVSQSPSNKVTEKGKDVELRCDPISGHTALYWYRQSLGQGLEFLIYFQGNSAPDKSGLPSDRFSAERTGGSVSTLTIQRTQQEDSAVYLCASSFSGRAAYEQYFGPGTRLTVT.